This T cell receptor (beta chain) was obtained from a study of identical twins. This clonotype was observed many times. TCRdb redid the calling of the 5' RACE reads with MiXCR, one entry per CDR3 protein. The table shows approximately 630,000 distinct CDR3 sequences, with just over 7% occurring only once. Germline CDR1 DFQATT, CDR2 SNEGSKA (reference sequence). The length of the CDR3 is 18 residues. Trimming removed 1 base from V and 0 bases from J; junction bases left unmatched: 9. This same sample was also taken into another study, of yellow fever vaccine responses in identical twins.

The chain has TRBV20-1 and TRBJ2-1; TRBD2 matches 10 bases. This sequence was found in a woman in her late teens or twenties in good health. The sequenced sample consisted of PBMCs. CDR3 nucleotide sequence: TGCAGTGCTAGAGGGTCTAGCGGGGGATCAAGCTCCTACAATGAGCAGTTCTTC. This encodes CSARGSSGGSSSYNEQFF.